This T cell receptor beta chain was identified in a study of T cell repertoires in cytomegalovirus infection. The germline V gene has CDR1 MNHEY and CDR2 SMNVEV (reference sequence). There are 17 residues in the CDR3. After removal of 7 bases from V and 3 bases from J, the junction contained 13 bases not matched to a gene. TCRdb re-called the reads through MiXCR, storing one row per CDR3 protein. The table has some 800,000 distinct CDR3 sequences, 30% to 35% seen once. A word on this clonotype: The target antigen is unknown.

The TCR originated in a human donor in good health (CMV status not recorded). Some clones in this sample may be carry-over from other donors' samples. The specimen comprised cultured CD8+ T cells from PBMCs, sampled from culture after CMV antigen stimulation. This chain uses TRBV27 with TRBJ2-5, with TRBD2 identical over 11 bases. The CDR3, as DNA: TGTGCCAGCAAGAGGTCGGCTAGCGGGGGGAGAAAAGAGACCCAGTACTTC. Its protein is CASKRSASGGRKETQYF.